This T cell receptor beta chain was documented in a study of Graves' ophthalmopathy and Graves' hyperthyroidism. Many counts were recorded for this clonotype. The sequenced template was RNA, covering the TCR beta CDR3 region. First-round RT-PCR used HTBI primers; second-round multiplex PCR followed. Each CDR3 protein is one row after TCRdb ran MiXCR on the multiplex PCR reads. The sample shows around 660,000 distinct CDR3 sequences, about 40% of them seen only once. Trimming removed 2 bases at V and 2 bases at J, with 6 bases between. Germline V gene lookup returns CDR1 SEHNR and CDR2 FQNEAQ (reference sequence). CDR3 length: 13 amino acids.

The receptor was derived from an adult man with Graves' ophthalmopathy. This chain joins TRBV7-9 and TRBJ2-5, with unresolved D. The sequencing input was peripheral blood. Written as DNA, the CDR3 is TGTGCCAGCAGCTTACAGGCGCAAGAGACCCAGTACTTC. Its protein is CASSLQAQETQYF.